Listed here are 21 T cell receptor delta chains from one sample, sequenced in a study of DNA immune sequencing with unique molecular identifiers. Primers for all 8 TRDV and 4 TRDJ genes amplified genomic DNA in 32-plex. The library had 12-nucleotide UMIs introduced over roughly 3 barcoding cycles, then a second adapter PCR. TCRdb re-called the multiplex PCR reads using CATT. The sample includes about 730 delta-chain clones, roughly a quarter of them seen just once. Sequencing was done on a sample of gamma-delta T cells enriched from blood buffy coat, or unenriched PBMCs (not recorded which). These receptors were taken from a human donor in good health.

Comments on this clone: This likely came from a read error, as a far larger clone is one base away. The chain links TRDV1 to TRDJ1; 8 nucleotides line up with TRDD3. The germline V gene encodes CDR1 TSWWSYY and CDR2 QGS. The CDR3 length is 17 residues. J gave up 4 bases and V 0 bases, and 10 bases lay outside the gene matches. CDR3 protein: CALGELQGDKSSDKLIF. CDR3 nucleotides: TGTGCTCTTGGGGAACTTCAGGGGGATAAGTCGAGCGATAAACTCATCTTT.

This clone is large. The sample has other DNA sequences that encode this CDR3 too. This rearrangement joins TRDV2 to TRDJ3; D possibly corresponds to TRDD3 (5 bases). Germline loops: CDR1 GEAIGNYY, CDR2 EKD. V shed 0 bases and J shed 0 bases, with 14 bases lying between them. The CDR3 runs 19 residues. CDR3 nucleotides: TGTGCCTGTGACACCGCCGGGGGGGCTAGCTCCTGGGACACCCGACAGATGTTTTTC. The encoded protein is CACDTAGGASSWDTRQMFF.

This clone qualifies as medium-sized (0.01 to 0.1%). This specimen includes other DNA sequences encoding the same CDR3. DNA for the CDR3: TGTGCTCTTGGGGAACTTCTGCCTTCCTACCAACTGGGGGACTCGTACACCGATAAACTCATCTTT. It is translated as CALGELLPSYQLGDSYTDKLIF. The chain uses TRDV1 and TRDJ1, with D possibly being TRDD2 or TRDD3 (9 bases each). V was clipped by 0 bases and J by 0 bases, with 29 bases between them. CDR3 length equals 22 residues. Germline loops: CDR1 TSWWSYY, CDR2 QGS.

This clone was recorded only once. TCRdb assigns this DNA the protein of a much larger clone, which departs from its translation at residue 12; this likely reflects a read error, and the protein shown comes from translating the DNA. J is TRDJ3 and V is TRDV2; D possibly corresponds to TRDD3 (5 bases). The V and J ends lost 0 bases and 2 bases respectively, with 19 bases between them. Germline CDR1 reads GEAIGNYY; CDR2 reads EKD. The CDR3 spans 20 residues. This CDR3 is CACDTLGTTNGPWDTRQMFF. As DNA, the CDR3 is TGTGCCTGTGACACCTTGGGGACCACGAACGGCCCCTGGGACACCCGACAGATGTTTTTC.

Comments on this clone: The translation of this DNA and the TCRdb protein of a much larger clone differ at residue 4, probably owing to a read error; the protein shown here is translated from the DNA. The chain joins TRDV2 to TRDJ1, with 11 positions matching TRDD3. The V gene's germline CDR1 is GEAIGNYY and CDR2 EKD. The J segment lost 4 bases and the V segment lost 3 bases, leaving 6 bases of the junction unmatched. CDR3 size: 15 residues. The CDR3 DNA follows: TGTGCCTGTGACCAACTGGGGGATAGGGACGATAAACTCATCTTT. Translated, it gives CACDQLGDRDDKLIF.

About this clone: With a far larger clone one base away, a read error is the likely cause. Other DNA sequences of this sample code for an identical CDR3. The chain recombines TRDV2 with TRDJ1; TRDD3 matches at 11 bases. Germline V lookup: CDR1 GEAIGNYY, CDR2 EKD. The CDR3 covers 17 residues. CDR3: CACDTVGGYAGTDKLIF. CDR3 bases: TGTGCCTGTGACACCGTTGGGGGATACGCTGGGACCGACAAACTCATCTTT.

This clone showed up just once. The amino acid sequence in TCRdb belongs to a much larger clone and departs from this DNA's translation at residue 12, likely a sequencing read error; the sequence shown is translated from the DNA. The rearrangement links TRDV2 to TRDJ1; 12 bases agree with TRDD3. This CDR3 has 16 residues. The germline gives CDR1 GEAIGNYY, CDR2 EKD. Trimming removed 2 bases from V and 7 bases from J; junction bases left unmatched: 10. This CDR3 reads CACDKLGDTQAVKLIF. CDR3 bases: TGTGCCTGTGACAAGCTGGGGGATACGCAGGCCGTTAAACTCATCTTT.

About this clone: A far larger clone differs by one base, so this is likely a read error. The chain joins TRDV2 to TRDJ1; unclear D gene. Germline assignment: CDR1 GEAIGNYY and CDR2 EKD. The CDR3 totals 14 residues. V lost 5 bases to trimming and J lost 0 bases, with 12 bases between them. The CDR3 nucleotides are TGTGCCTGTGTTTCGGTAGAGAACACCGATAAACTCATCTTT. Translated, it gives CACVSVENTDKLIF.

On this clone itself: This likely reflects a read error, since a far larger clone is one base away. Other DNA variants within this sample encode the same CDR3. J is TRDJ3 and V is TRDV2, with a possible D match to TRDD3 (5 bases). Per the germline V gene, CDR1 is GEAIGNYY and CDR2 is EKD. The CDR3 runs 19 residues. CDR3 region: CACDTAGGASSWDTRQMFF. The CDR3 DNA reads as TGTGCCTGTGACACCGCCGGGGGGGCTAGCTCCTGGGACACCCGTCAGATGTTTTTC.

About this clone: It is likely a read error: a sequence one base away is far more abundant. DNA for the CDR3: TGTGCTTATAGGACCCATCTAGAATTCGGAGTCTGGGGGATACAAAAACTCATCTTT. Translating gives CAYRTHLEFGVWGIQKLIF. This chain links TRAV38-2/DV8 with TRDJ1, with 11 bases fitting TRDD3. This CDR3 has 19 residues. CDR1 TSESDYY and CDR2 QEAYKQQN come from the germline V gene. Losses at the gene ends were 3 bases for V and 8 bases for J; bases not matched to a gene: 21.

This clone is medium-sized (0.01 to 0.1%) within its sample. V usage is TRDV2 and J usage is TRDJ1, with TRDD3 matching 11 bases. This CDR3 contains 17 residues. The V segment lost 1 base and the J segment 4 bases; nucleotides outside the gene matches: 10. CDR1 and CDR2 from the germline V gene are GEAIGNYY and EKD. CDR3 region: CACDTLVGDTPYDKLIF. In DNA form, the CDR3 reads TGTGCCTGTGACACTCTGGTGGGGGATACGCCCTACGATAAACTCATCTTT.

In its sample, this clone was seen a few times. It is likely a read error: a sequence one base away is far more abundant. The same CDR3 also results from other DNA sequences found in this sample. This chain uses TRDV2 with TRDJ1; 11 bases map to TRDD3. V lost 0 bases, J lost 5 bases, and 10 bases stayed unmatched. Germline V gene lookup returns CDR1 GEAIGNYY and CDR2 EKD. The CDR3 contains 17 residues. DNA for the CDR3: TGTGCCTGTGACACCGTTGGGGGATACGCTGGGACAGATAAACTCATCTTT. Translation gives CACDTVGGYAGTDKLIF.

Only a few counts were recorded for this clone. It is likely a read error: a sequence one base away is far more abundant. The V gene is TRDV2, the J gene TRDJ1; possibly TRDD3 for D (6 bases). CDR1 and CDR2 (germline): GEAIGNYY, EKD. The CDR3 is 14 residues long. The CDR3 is CAGDKVGDTDKLIF. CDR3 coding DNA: TGTGCCGGTGACAAAGTGGGGGACACCGATAAACTCATCTTT.

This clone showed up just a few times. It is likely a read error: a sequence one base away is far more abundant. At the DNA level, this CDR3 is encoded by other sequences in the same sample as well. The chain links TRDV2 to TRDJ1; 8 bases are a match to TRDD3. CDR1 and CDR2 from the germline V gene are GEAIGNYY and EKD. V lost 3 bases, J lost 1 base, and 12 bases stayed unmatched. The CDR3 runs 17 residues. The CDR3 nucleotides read TGTGCCTGTGACTCGCTTCCCTACGGGGATACCACCGATAAACTCATCTTT. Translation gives CACDSLPYGDTTDKLIF.

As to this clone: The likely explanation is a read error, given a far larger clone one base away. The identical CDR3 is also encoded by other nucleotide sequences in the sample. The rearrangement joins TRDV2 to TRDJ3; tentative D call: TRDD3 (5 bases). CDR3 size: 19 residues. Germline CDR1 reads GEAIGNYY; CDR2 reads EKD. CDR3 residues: CACDTGGLRSSWDTRQMFF. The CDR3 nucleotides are TGCGCCTGTGACACGGGGGGGCTACGGAGCTCCTGGGACACCCGACAGATGTTTTTC.

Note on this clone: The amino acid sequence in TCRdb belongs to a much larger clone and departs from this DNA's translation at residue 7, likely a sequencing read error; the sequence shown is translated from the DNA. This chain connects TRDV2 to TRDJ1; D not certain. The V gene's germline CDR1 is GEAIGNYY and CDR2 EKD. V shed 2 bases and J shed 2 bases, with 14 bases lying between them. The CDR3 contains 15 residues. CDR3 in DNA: TGTGCCTGTGACAAGGTTGAGGGACAGACCGATAAACTCATCTTT. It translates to CACDKVEGQTDKLIF.

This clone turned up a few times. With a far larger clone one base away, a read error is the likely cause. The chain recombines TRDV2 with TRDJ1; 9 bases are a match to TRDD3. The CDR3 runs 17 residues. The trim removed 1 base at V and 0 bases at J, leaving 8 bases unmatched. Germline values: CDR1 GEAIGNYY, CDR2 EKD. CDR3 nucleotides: TGTGCCTGTGACACTCTGGGGGATGAAAAGTACACCGATAAACTCATCTTT. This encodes CACDTLGDEKYTDKLIF.

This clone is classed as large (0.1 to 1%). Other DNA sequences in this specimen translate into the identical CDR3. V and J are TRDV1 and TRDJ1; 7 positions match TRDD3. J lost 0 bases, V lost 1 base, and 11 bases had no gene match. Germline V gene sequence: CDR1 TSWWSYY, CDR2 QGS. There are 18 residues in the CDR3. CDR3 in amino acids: CALGEPHWGNPNTDKLIF. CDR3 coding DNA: TGTGCTCTTGGGGAACCCCACTGGGGAAACCCCAACACCGATAAACTCATCTTT.

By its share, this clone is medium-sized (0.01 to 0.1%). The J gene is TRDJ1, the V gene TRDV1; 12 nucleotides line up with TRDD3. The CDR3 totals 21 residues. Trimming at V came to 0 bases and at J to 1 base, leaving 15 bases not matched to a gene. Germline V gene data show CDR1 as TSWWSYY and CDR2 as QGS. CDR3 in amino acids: CALGELQIRTLLGDTTDKLIF. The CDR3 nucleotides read TGTGCTCTTGGGGAACTACAAATTCGTACACTACTGGGGGATACCACCGATAAACTCATCTTT.

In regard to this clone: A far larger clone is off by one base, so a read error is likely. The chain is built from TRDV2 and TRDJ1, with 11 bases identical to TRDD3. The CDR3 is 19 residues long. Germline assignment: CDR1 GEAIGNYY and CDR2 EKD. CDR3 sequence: CACYTVSNWGISDTDKLIF. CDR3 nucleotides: TGTGCCTGTTACACCGTATCGAACTGGGGGATATCAGACACCGATAAACTCATCTTT.

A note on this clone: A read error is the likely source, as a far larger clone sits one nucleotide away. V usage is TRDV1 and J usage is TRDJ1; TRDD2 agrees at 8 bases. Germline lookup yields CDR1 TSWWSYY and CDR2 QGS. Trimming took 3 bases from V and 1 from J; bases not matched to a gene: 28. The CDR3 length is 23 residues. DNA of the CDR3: TGTGCTCTTGGGGACCTACCAAGGACTTCCTACGTCCGGGGGGGGACGTCCACCGATAAACTCATCTTT. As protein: CALGDLPRTSYVRGGTSTDKLIF.